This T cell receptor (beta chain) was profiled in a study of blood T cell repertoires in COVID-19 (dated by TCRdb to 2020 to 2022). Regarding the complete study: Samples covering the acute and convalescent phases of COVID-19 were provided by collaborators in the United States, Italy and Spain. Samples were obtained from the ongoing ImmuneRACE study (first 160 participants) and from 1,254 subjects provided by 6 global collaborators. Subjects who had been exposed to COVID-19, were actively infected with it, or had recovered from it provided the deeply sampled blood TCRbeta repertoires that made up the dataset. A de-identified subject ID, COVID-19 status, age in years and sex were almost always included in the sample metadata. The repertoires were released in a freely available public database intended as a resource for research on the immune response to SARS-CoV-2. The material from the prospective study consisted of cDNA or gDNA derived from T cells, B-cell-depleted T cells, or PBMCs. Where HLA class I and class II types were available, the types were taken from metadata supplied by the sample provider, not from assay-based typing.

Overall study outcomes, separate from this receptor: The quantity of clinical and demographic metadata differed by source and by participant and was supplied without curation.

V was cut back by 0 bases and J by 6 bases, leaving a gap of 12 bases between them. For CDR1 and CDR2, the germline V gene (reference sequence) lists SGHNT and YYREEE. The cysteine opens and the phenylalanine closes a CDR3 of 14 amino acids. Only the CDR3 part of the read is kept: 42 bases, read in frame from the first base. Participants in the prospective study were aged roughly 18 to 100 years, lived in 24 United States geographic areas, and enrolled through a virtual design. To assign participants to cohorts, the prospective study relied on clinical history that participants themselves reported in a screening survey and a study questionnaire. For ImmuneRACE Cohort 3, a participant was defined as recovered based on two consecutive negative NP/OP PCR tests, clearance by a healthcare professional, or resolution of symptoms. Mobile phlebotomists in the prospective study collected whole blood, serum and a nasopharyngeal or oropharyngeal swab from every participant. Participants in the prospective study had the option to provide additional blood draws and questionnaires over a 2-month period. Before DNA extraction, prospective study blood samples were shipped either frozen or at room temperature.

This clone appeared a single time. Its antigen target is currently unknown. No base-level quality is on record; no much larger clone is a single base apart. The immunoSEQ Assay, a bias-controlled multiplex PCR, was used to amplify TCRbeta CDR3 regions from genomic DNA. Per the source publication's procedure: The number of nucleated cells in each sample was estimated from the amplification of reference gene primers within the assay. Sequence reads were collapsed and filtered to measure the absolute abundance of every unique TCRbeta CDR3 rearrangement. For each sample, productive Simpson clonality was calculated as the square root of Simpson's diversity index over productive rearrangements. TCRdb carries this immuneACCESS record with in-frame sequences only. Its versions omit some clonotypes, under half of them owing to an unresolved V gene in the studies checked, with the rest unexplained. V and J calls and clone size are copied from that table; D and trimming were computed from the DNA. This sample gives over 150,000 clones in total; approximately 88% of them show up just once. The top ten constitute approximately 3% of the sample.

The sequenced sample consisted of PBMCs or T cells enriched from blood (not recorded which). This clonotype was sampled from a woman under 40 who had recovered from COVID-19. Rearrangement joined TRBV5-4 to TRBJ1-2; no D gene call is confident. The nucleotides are TGTGCCAGCAGCTTGGGGAGGGTTACGGATGGCTACACCTTC. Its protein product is CASSLGRVTDGYTF.